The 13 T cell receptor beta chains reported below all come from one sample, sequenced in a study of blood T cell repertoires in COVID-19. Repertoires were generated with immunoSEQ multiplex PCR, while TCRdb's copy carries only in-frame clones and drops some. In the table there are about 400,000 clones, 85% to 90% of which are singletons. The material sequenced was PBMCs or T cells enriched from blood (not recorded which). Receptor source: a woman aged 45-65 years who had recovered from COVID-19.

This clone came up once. CDR3 in amino acids: CASSAYRGNSYEQYF. The DNA of the CDR3 is TGTGCCAGCAGCGCATACAGGGGTAACTCCTACGAGCAGTACTTC. The chain recombines TRBV11-2 with TRBJ2-7, with 7 bases that match TRBD1. Germline V gene sequence: CDR1 SGHAT, CDR2 FQNNGV. The CDR3 loop spans 15 amino acids. V lost 5 bases and J lost 0; bases outside the gene matches: 7.

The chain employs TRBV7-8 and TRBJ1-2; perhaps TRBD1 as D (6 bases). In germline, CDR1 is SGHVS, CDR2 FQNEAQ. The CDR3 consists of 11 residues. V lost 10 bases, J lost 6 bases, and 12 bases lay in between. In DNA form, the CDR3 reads TGTGCCACTAAGGCAGGGGATGGCTACACCTTC. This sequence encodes CATKAGDGYTF.

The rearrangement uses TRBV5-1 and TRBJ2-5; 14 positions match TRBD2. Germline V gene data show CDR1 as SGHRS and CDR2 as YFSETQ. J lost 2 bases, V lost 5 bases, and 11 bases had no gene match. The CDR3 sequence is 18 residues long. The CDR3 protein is CASRFGTSGGGRQETQYF. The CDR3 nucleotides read TGCGCCAGCAGGTTCGGGACTAGCGGGGGAGGTCGGCAAGAGACCCAGTACTTC.

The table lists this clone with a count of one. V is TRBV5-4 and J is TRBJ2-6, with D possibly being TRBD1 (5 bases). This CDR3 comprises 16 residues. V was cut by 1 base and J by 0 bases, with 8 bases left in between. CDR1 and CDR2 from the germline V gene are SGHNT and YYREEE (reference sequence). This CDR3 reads CASSLTGSSGANVLTF. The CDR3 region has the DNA TGTGCCAGCAGCTTGACAGGATCCTCTGGGGCCAACGTCCTGACTTTC. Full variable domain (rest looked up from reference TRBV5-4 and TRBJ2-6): ETGVTQSPTHLIKTRGQQVTLRCSSQSGHNTVSWYQQALGQGPQFIFQYYREEENGRGNFPPRFSGLQFPNYSSELNVNALELDDSALYLCASSLTGSSGANVLTFGAGSRLTVL.

The DNA for the CDR3 is TGTGCCAGCTACGGGGGGTCTAGCCCGGGTCGTCCCGGGGAGCTGTTTTTT. This codes for CASYGGSSPGRPGELFF. This chain joins TRBV27 and TRBJ2-2, with 7 nucleotides matching TRBD2. V lost 8 bases and J lost 6; bases outside the gene matches: 18. Germline values: CDR1 MNHEY, CDR2 SMNVEV (reference sequence). The CDR3 is made up of 17 amino acids.

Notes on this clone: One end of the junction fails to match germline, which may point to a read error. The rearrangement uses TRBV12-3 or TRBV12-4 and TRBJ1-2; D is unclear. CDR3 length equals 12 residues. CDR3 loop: CASSAEVGGYTF. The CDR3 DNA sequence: TGTGCCAGCTCCGCGGAGGTTGGCGGCTACACTTTC.

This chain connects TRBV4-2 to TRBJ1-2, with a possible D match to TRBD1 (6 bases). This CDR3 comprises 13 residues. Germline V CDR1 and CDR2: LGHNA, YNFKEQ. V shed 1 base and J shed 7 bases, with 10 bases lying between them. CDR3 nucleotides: TGTGCCAGCAGCCAAGGTCAGGGGCTTGGCTACACCTTC. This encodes CASSQGQGLGYTF.

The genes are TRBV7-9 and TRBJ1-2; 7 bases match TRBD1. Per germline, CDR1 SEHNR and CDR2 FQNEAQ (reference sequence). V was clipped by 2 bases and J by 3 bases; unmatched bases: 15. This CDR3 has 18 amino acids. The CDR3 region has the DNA TGTGCCAGCAGCTTAATGTTAGGCATGACAGGGATGGACTATGGCTACACCTTC. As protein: CASSLMLGMTGMDYGYTF.

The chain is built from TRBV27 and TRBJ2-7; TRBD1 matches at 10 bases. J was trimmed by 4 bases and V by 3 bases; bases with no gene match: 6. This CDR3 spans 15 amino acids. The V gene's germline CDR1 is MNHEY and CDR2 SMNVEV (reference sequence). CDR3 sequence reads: CASSFHGQGGYEQYF. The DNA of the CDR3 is TGTGCCAGCAGTTTCCACGGACAGGGGGGGTACGAGCAGTACTTC.

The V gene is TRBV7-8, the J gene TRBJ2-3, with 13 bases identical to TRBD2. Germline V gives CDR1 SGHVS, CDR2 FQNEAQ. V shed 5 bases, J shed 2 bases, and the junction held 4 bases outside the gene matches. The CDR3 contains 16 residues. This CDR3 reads CASSPGLAGVTDTQYF. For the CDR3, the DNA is TGTGCCAGCAGCCCTGGACTAGCGGGGGTCACAGATACGCAGTATTTT.

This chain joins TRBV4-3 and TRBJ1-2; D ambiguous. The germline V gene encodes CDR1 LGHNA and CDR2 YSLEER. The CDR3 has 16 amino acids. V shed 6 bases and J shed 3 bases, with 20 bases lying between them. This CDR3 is CASSRSRDPTHYGYTF. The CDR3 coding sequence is TGCGCCAGCAGTCGTTCCCGGGATCCGACGCACTATGGCTACACCTTC.

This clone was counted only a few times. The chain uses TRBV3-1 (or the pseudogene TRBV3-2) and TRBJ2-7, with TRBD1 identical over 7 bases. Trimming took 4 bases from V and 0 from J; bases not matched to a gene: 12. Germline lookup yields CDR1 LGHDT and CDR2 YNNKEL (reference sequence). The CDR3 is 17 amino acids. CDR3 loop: CASSPLVVRDSSYEQYF. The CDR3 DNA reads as TGTGCCAGCAGCCCTCTCGTAGTAAGGGACAGCTCCTACGAGCAGTACTTC.

CDR3 loop: CASRQKQGPLTLHF. CDR3 in DNA: TGTGCCAGCAGGCAGAAACAGGGCCCCCTCACCCTCCACTTT. The chain has TRBV6-5 and TRBJ1-6; maybe TRBD1 (6 bases). This CDR3 has 14 amino acids. Germline CDR1 MNHEY, CDR2 SVGAGI. The V end was cut by 6 bases, the J end by 14 bases, with 20 bases between.